This T cell receptor beta chain was found in a study of CD8 T cells in Susac syndrome. An amount of RNA that ranged from about 0.45 to 1 ug was reverse transcribed with random hexamers. TCRdb fed the immunoSEQ multiplex PCR reads into MiXCR, producing one record per CDR3 protein. Of 200,000 to 300,000 distinct CDR3 sequences in the sample, roughly 95% were seen once. The TCR originated in a human donor with Susac syndrome. What was sequenced was CD4+ T cells from PBMCs.

CDR3 in DNA: TGTGCCATCAGTGAAAAAACAGGGGTTTATGGCTACACCTTC. It translates to CAISEKTGVYGYTF. The V and J genes are TRBV10-3 and TRBJ1-2; TRBD1 aligns across 7 bases. V lost 3 bases to trimming and J lost 5 bases; unmatched junction nucleotides: 6. Germline V gives CDR1 ENHRY, CDR2 SYGVKD. This CDR3 has 14 residues.